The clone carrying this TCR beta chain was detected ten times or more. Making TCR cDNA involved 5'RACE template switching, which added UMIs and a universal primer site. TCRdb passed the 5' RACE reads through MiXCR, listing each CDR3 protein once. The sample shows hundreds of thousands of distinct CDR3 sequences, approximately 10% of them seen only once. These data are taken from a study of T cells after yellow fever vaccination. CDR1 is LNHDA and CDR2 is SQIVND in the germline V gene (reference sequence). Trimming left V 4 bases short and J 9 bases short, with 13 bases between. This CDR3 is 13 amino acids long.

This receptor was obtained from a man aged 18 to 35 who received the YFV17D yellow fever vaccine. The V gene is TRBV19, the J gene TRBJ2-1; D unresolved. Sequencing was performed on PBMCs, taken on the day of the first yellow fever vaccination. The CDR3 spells CASSTGVGSEQFF. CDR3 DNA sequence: TGTGCCAGTAGTACCGGAGTGGGCAGTGAGCAGTTCTTC.